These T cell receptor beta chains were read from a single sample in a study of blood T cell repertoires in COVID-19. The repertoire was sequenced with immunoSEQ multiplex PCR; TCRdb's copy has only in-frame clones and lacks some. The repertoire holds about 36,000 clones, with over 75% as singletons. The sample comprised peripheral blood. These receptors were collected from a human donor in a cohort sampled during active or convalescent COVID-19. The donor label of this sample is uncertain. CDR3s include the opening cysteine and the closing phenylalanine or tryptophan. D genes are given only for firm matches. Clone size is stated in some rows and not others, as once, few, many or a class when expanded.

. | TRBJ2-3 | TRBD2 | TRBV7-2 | CASSFSPLAGASNTQYF | TGTGCCAGCAGCTTTTCCCCACTAGCGGGAGCCTCTAATACGCAGTATTTT
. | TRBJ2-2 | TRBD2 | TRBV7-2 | CASSPGVAGTGELFF | TGTGCCAGCAGCCCCGGGGTAGCGGGAACCGGGGAGCTGTTTTTT
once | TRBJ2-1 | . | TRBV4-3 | CASSEAGSYNEQFF | TGCGCCAGCAGCGAAGCAGGATCGTACAATGAGCAGTTCTTC
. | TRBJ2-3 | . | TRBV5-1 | CASSHGQPTDTQYF | TGCGCCAGCAGCCACGGACAGCCGACAGATACGCAGTATTTT
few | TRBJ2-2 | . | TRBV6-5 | CATITGTWNTGELFF | TGTGCCACTATAACAGGTACCTGGAACACCGGGGAGCTGTTTTTT
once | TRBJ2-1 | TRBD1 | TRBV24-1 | CATSNTLQGASYNEQFF | TGTGCCACCAGCAACACTCTGCAGGGGGCCTCCTACAATGAGCAGTTCTTC
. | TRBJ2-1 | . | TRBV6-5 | CASRGGNEQFF | TGTGCCAGCAGGGGGGGCAATGAGCAGTTCTTC
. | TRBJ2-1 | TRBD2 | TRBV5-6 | CASSLGLAGVSNEQFF | TGTGCCAGCAGCTTGGGACTAGCGGGAGTATCTAATGAGCAGTTCTTC
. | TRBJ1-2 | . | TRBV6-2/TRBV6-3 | CASSREEYYGYTF | TGTGCCAGCAGCCGGGAGGAGTACTATGGCTACACCTTC
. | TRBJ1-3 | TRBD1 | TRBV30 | CAWGQGASGNTIYF | TGTGCCTGGGGTCAGGGGGCCTCTGGAAACACCATATATTTT
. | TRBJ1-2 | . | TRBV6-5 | CASSYSEDFYGYTF | TGTGCCAGCAGTTACTCGGAGGACTTCTATGGCTACACCTTC
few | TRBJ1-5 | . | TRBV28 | CASSYSSYSQPQHF | TGTGCCAGCAGTTATAGTTCTTATAGTCAGCCCCAGCATTTT
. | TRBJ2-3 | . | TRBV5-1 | CASSPRGSTDTQYF | TGCGCCAGCAGCCCCAGGGGCAGCACAGATACGCAGTATTTT
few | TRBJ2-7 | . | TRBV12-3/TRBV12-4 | CASSLSNEQYF | TGTGCCAGCAGTTTGAGTAACGAGCAGTACTTC
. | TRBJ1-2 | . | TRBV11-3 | CASSPQGDGPLGYTF | TGTGCCAGCAGCCCTCAGGGTGATGGCCCCCTTGGCTACACCTTC
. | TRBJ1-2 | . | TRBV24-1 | CATSDGAGTNYGYTF | TGTGCCACCAGTGATGGGGCAGGGACTAACTATGGCTACACCTTC
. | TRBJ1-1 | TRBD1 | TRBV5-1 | CASSLGQGYTEAFF | TGCGCCAGCAGCTTGGGACAGGGGTACACTGAAGCTTTCTTT
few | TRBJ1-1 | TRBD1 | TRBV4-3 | CASSPNYRGNTEAFF | TGCGCCAGCAGCCCCAACTACAGGGGGAACACTGAAGCTTTCTTT
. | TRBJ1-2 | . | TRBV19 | CASNIKGGHLYGYTF | TGTGCCAGTAACATCAAGGGAGGACACCTCTATGGCTACACCTTC
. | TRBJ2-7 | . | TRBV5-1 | CASSSGYEQYF | TGCGCCAGCAGCTCCGGCTACGAGCAGTACTTC
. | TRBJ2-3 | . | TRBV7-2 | CASSSPASRTDTQYF | TGTGCCAGCAGCTCCCCGGCTAGCCGCACAGATACGCAGTATTTT
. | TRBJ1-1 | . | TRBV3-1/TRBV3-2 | CASSLRQDLMNTEAFF | TGTGCCAGCAGCCTACGACAGGACCTCATGAACACTGAAGCTTTCTTT
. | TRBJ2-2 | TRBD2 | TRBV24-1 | CATSDRMGLVTGELFF | TGTGCCACCAGTGACCGTATGGGACTAGTAACCGGGGAGCTGTTTTTT
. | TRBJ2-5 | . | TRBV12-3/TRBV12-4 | CASSNAGETQYF | TGTGCCAGCAGTAACGCGGGAGAGACCCAGTACTTC
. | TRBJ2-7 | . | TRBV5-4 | CASSLDVDTASYEQYF | TGTGCCAGCAGCTTGGATGTAGACACAGCCTCCTACGAGCAGTACTTC
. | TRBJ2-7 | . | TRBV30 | CAWSVRPGREQYF | TGTGCCTGGAGTGTCAGGCCGGGGAGGGAGCAGTACTTC
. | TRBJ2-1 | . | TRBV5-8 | CASSSNSYNEQFF | TGTGCCAGCAGCAGTAACAGCTACAATGAGCAGTTCTTC
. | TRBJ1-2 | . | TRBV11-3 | CASSLDYPDTIQGYTF | TGTGCCAGCAGCTTAGATTATCCAGACACGATTCAAGGCTACACCTTC
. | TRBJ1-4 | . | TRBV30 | CAWLPMGAVSREKLFF | TGTGCCTGGCTCCCTATGGGGGCCGTATCGAGGGAAAAACTGTTTTTT
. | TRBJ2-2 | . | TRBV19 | CASSMARVNTGELFF | TGTGCCAGTAGTATGGCCAGGGTGAACACCGGGGAGCTGTTTTTT
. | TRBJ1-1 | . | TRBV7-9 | CASSTRSTNTEAFF | TGTGCCAGCAGCACTAGGTCTACGAACACTGAAGCTTTCTTT
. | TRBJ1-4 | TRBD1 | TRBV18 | CASSQGASNEKLFF | TGTGCCAGCTCGCAGGGGGCGAGTAATGAAAAACTGTTTTTT
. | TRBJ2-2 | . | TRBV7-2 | CASSLAAANTGELFF | TGTGCCAGCAGCTTAGCGGCAGCGAACACCGGGGAGCTGTTTTTT
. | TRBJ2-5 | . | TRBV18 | CASSPGQQETQYF | TGTGCCAGCTCACCCGGACAGCAAGAGACCCAGTACTTC